This is a list of T cell receptor beta chains from one sample in a study of PD-1 blockade in mismatch repair-deficient tumors. Clones were sequenced by immunoSEQ multiplex PCR, and TCRdb holds only the in-frame ones, with some missing. The repertoire holds some 9,100 clones, with about 90% as singletons. The antigens these receptors bind are not known. Here the sequenced sample was cells cultured in vitro, taken from a patient treated with pembrolizumab. The source of these receptors is an adult with mismatch repair-deficient cancer. Each CDR3 is given with its conserved first and last residue. The order of the fields is clone size, D gene, J gene, V gene, CDR3 DNA, CDR3 protein. The D gene is left open where the match is weak. Rows give clone size only sometimes, using once, few, many, or a class for an expanded clone.

>once|TRBD2|TRBJ2-7|TRBV2
TGTGCCAGCAGTCTCAGCGGGACCATTGCCTACGAGCAGTACTTC
CASSLSGTIAYEQYF
>.|.|TRBJ1-4|TRBV18
TGTGCCAGCTCACGGGGGGCGGAGGCGGAAAAACTGTTTTTT
CASSRGAEAEKLFF
>few|.|TRBJ2-7|TRBV2
TGTGCCAGCAGGGGAGTCTCCTACGAGCAGTACTTC
CASRGVSYEQYF
>.|TRBD1|TRBJ2-1|TRBV2
TGTGCCAGCAATCCCCAGGGGGCCTACAATGAGCAGTTCTTC
CASNPQGAYNEQFF
>.|.|TRBJ2-3|TRBV9
TGTGCCAGCAGCGTAGCGTCTCTCACAGATACGCAGTATTTT
CASSVASLTDTQYF
>.|.|TRBJ2-3|TRBV9
TGTGCCAGCAGCGATCTTGGTACGCAGTATTTT
CASSDLGTQYF
>.|TRBD2|TRBJ2-3|TRBV10-3
TGTGCCATCAGTGAGCTAGCGGGAGGAGTAGATACGCAGTATTTT
CAISELAGGVDTQYF
>.|.|TRBJ1-1|TRBV7-8
TGTGCCAGCAGCTTAGAGCGGATCATGAACACTGAAGCTTTCTTT
CASSLERIMNTEAFF
>.|.|TRBJ1-4|TRBV28
TGTGCCAGCAGTCCCCAAGGCGAAAAACTGTTTTTT
CASSPQGEKLFF
>.|.|TRBJ2-3|TRBV6-5
TGTGCCAGCAGTTACTCAAATACGCAGTATTTT
CASSYSNTQYF
>.|.|TRBJ1-1|TRBV2
TGTGCCAGCAAGAAGGACAGGAACACTGAAGCTTTCTTT
CASKKDRNTEAFF
>.|.|TRBJ1-5|TRBV7-8
TGTGCCAGCAGCTTAGAGGAGGGGCAGCCCCAGCATTTT
CASSLEEGQPQHF
>once|.|TRBJ2-7|TRBV7-2
TGTGCCAGCAGCTTTAGGGGGTTCGAGCAGTACTTC
CASSFRGFEQYF
>.|TRBD1|TRBJ2-2|TRBV7-9
TGTGAAGGACAGGCAGATGGGAACACCGGGGAGCTGTTTTTT
CEGQADGNTGELFF
>.|.|TRBJ2-2|TRBV19
TGTGCCAGTAGTATAGGAACAGGGTTCGGGGAGCTGTTTTTT
CASSIGTGFGELFF
>.|TRBD2|TRBJ2-1|TRBV4-2
TGTGCCAGCAGCCAAGCACTAGCGGGAGGGCACAATGAGCAGTTCTTC
CASSQALAGGHNEQFF